These T cell receptor beta chains were read from a single sample in a study of blood T cell repertoires in COVID-19. Here immunoSEQ multiplex PCR was the method, and the copy in TCRdb shows in-frame clones only, minus some. This table has 400,000 to 550,000 clones, about 89% appearing once. Sample: peripheral blood. These receptor sequences come from a woman aged 25 to 39 with acute or convalescent COVID-19. Each CDR3 is given with its conserved first and last residue. D genes are given only for firm matches. Not every row has a clone size; where given, it reads once, few, many or a size class.

TRBJ2-1 TRBV9 - - TGTGCCAGCAGCGTAGACTGGAGCTCCTACAATGAGCAGTTCTTC CASSVDWSSYNEQFF
TRBJ1-6 TRBV5-8 - few TGTGCCAGCAGCTTGTCCTATGGCGGAGTCCCAAATTCACCCCTCCACTTT CASSLSYGGVPNSPLHF
TRBJ1-1 TRBV19 TRBD1 - TGTGCCAGTAGTATTACCGCAGGGGGGACTGAAGCTTTCTTT CASSITAGGTEAFF
TRBJ2-5 TRBV18 - - TGTGCCAGCTCACCACGTCAGGGAAACTGGGAGACCCAGTACTTC CASSPRQGNWETQYF
TRBJ2-7 TRBV9 - - TGTGCCAGCAGCGCGGACTCTGTTACGGTTGGCGAGCAGTACTTC CASSADSVTVGEQYF
TRBJ1-4 TRBV4-1 - - TGCGCCAGCAGCCAAGGCCAGACAGGCTTCGAAGAAAAACTGTTTTTT CASSQGQTGFEEKLFF
TRBJ2-7 TRBV5-5 - - TGTGCCAGCAGCAACTCCTGGACAAACTACGAGCAGTACTTC CASSNSWTNYEQYF
TRBJ2-7 TRBV30 - - TGTGCCTGGAGTGTTCGAACCGCAACACAGGAGCAAGCCTACGAGCAGTACTTC CAWSVRTATQEQAYEQYF
TRBJ2-2 TRBV5-4 TRBD2 - TGTGCCAGCAGCTTTGGGACTAGCGGGGCCACCGGGGAGCTGTTTTTT CASSFGTSGATGELFF
TRBJ1-1 TRBV30 - - TGTGCCTGGATCGCCGGGGGGGGCAGGACTGAAGCTTTCTTT CAWIAGGGRTEAFF
TRBJ2-2 TRBV19 - - TGTGCCAGTAGTATCTACGTCTGGAGGGGGGGCAGCGTCCCCGGGGAGCTGTTTTTT CASSIYVWRGGSVPGELFF
TRBJ2-2 TRBV19 - many TGTGCCAGTAATCCAGTAGCAAACACCGGGGAGCTGTTTTTT CASNPVANTGELFF
TRBJ1-2 TRBV28 - - TGTGCCAGCAGGCTCGGGGGGGGAGTACAGGGAACTCATGGCTACACCTTC CASRLGGGVQGTHGYTF
TRBJ1-5 TRBV19 TRBD1 - TGTGCCAGTAGCCATATCACCCGGACAGGGTGGGGCAATCAGCCCCAGCATTTT CASSHITRTGWGNQPQHF
TRBJ1-4 TRBV7-6 TRBD1 - TGTGCCAGCAGCTTGACAGGGCTATCTAATGAAAAACTGTTTTTT CASSLTGLSNEKLFF
TRBJ2-3 TRBV3-1/TRBV3-2 TRBD2 - TGTGCCAGCAGCCTAGCGGGGGAGAGCACAGATACGCAGTATTTT CASSLAGESTDTQYF
TRBJ1-2 TRBV28 - - TGTGCCAGCAGTTTTCTTCGGTTACGGGGCTATGGCTACACCTTC CASSFLRLRGYGYTF
TRBJ2-3 TRBV28 - - TGTGCCAGCAGTTTGAGTAGCACAGATACGCAGTATTTT CASSLSSTDTQYF
TRBJ2-3 TRBV19 - - TGTGCCAGTAGCGCTGAACGGGGGGCCCTTACCACAGATACGCAGTATTTT CASSAERGALTTDTQYF
TRBJ2-7 TRBV5-4 - few TGTGCCAGCAGCAAGGGGGGAGGGACCTACGAGCAGTACTTC CASSKGGGTYEQYF
TRBJ2-5 TRBV24-1 TRBD2 - TGTGCCACCAGTGATTTACTCGCGGGGGTGGAGACCCAGTACTTC CATSDLLAGVETQYF
TRBJ2-2 TRBV2 TRBD1 few TGTGCCAGCAGTGAAGCCCCGCGGACAGGGACGAACACCGGGGAGCTGTTTTTT CASSEAPRTGTNTGELFF
TRBJ1-2 TRBV27 TRBD1 - TGTGCCAGCAGTCTCCGGACAGGGGGCGTTTTGAACTATGGCTACACCTTC CASSLRTGGVLNYGYTF
TRBJ1-2 TRBV7-8 - - TGTGCCAGCACCCCACGGTCCGGCTATGGCTACACCTTC CASTPRSGYGYTF
TRBJ1-3 TRBV5-1 - - TGCGCCAGCAGCCCAGAAATCTCTGGAAACACCATATATTTT CASSPEISGNTIYF
TRBJ1-4 TRBV5-5 TRBD1 - TGTGCCAGCAGCCGGGACAGCAGTGGCGAAAAACTGTTTTTT CASSRDSSGEKLFF
TRBJ2-7 TRBV5-5 TRBD1 - TGTGCCAGCAGCTGGGACAGGTCCGAGCAGTACTTC CASSWDRSEQYF
TRBJ2-4 TRBV6-5 - - TGTGCCAGCAGAGGCGGGGATCTAGCCAAAAACATTCAGTACTTC CASRGGDLAKNIQYF
TRBJ1-6 TRBV18 - - TGTGCCAGCTCATTCAGCTCCTATAATTCACCCCTCCACTTT CASSFSSYNSPLHF
TRBJ1-2 TRBV23-1 - - TGCGCCAGCAACCCATCCTCAGGGACTTACTATGGCTACACCTTC CASNPSSGTYYGYTF
TRBJ2-7 TRBV24-1 - - TGTGCCACCAGTGATTCTGCGGGGAACTCCTACGAGCAGTACTTC CATSDSAGNSYEQYF
TRBJ2-5 TRBV6-5 - - TGTGCCAGCAGTTACGGTTTTGGGGAGAGTACCCAGTACTTC CASSYGFGESTQYF
TRBJ1-4 TRBV15 - - TGTGCCACCAGCAGAGAAGGACAGTTTAATGAAAAACTGTTTTTT CATSREGQFNEKLFF
TRBJ1-5 TRBV28 TRBD1 - TGTGCCAGCAGCCTTACAGGGGTCAATCAGCCCCAGCATTTT CASSLTGVNQPQHF
TRBJ2-3 TRBV27 TRBD2 - TGTGCCAGCAGTCCCGAGGGGCGGGGGGCCCGTAGCACAGATACGCAGTATTTT CASSPEGRGARSTDTQYF
TRBJ2-3 TRBV9 TRBD2 - TGTGCCAGCAGCGTAGAAGCGGGGGTGACCACAGATACGCAGTATTTT CASSVEAGVTTDTQYF